What follows are 3 T cell receptor beta chains derived from one specimen sequenced in a study of cytomegalovirus exposure and HLA in healthy donors. Researchers ran the PCR with 60 Vbeta and 13 Jbeta primers. TCRdb's copy holds only in-frame clones and misses some; the assay was immunoSEQ multiplex PCR. The sample yields approximately 150,000 clones, 82% seen once. Sequencing was done on a sample of PBMCs. The receptors were gathered from a man aged 18 to 30 in good health and CMV-seropositive.

This chain uses TRBV5-1 with TRBJ1-1; D unresolved. Germline V gives CDR1 SGHRS, CDR2 YFSETQ. V lost 0 bases and J lost 4, with 10 bases in between. This CDR3 has 14 amino acids. The CDR3 bases are TGCGCCAGCAGCTTGGGTAGGGAGGGCACTGAAGCTTTCTTT. Its translation: CASSLGREGTEAFF.

The CDR3 spells CASSGNRNNIQYF. The CDR3 DNA is TGTGCCAGCAGTGGCAACAGGAACAACATTCAGTACTTC. The chain uses TRBV14 and TRBJ2-4; TRBD1 might be the D (5 bases). Germline values: CDR1 SGHDN, CDR2 FVKESK. V was shortened by 6 bases and J by 7 bases, with 13 bases between the two germline ends. This CDR3 has 13 amino acids. Full variable domain (remainder filled in from reference TRBV14 and TRBJ2-4): EAGVTQFPSHSVIEKGQTVTLRCDPISGHDNLYWYRRVMGKEIKFLLHFVKESKQDESGMPNNRFLAERTGGTYSTLKVQPAELEDSGVYFCASSGNRNNIQYFGAGTRLSVL.

The chain couples TRBV7-9 to TRBJ1-1; 9 nucleotides line up with TRBD1. Trimming took 4 bases from V and 11 from J; bases not matched to a gene: 11. Germline lookup yields CDR1 SEHNR and CDR2 FQNEAQ (reference sequence). This CDR3 comprises 14 residues. The CDR3 nucleotides are TGTGCCAGCAGCTCGATTTACCGGGACAGGGTGGCTTTCTTT. Amino acids: CASSSIYRDRVAFF. The entire variable domain, with the rest obtained from reference TRBV7-9 and TRBJ1-1, is as follows: DTGVSQNPRHKITKRGQNVTFRCDPISEHNRLYWYRQTLGQGPEFLTYFQNEAQLEKSRLLSDRFSAERPKGSFSTLEIQRTEQGDSAMYLCASSSIYRDRVAFFGQGTRLTVV.